A single sample gave rise to the 21 T cell receptor beta chains below, sequenced in a study of tumor-infiltrating lymphocytes in localized non-small cell lung cancer. Sequencing used immunoSEQ multiplex PCR; TCRdb keeps in-frame clones, though not all of them. The profile shows fewer than 15,000 clones, around 74% of them singletons. Sequenced input: uninvolved lung tissue not adjacent to the tumor. These receptor sequences come from a human donor with non-small cell lung cancer.

This clone is labeled medium-sized. CDR3 residues: CASSQDASGRVYTGELFF. For the CDR3, the DNA is TGCGCCAGCAGCCAAGATGCGAGCGGGAGGGTTTACACCGGGGAGCTGTTTTTT. This chain connects TRBV4-1 to TRBJ2-2, with 10 bases identical to TRBD2. Germline V CDR1 and CDR2: MGHRA, YSYEKL. J was trimmed by 3 bases and V by 0 bases; bases with no gene match: 7. The length of the CDR3 is 18 residues.

The V gene is TRBV7-8, the J gene TRBJ2-7, with 8 positions matching TRBD1. This CDR3 is 14 amino acids long. Germline lookup yields CDR1 SGHVS and CDR2 FQNEAQ. With 5 bases clipped from V and 5 bases from J, the junction kept 8 bases outside the gene matches. CDR3 amino acids: CASSPRTGLNEQYF. The DNA for the CDR3 is TGTGCCAGCAGCCCCAGGACAGGGCTCAACGAGCAGTACTTC.

The chain employs TRBV5-1 and TRBJ2-3, with D perhaps TRBD1 or TRBD2 (5 bases each). Germline V gene lookup returns CDR1 SGHRS and CDR2 YFSETQ. V lost 4 bases and J 4 bases, leaving 10 bases between the germline ends. CDR3 size: 13 residues. The CDR3 bases are TGCGCCAGCAGCCGGGACGTCTCAGATACGCAGTATTTT. Residues: CASSRDVSDTQYF. Filled out from reference TRBV5-1 and TRBJ2-3, the complete variable domain reads KAGVTQTPRYLIKTRGQQVTLSCSPISGHRSVSWYQQTPGQGLQFLFEYFSETQRNKGNFPGRFSGRQFSNSRSEMNVSTLELGDSALYLCASSRDVSDTQYFGPGTRLTVL.

V is TRBV5-1 and J is TRBJ2-3; 7 nucleotides line up with TRBD2. Germline V gives CDR1 SGHRS, CDR2 YFSETQ. The CDR3 runs 16 residues. V trimming: 0 bases; J trimming: 4 bases; junction bases outside the gene matches: 8. DNA of the CDR3: TGCGCCAGCAGCTTGGACCTGGGAGGGGAGGCAGATACGCAGTATTTT. As protein: CASSLDLGGEADTQYF.

This clone was detected only a few times. The chain employs TRBV2 and TRBJ2-7, with TRBD2 identical over 14 bases. From germline, CDR1 is SNHLY and CDR2 FYNNEI. V shed 6 bases, J shed 6 bases, and the junction held 4 bases outside the gene matches. The CDR3 runs 14 residues. The CDR3 region has the DNA TGTGCCAGCAGGCAGGGACTAGCGGGAGCCGAGCAGTACTTC. Amino acids: CASRQGLAGAEQYF.

CDR3 sequence: CASSYSPGGSQPQHF. CDR3 in DNA: TGTGCCAGCAGTTACTCACCGGGGGGCAGTCAGCCCCAGCATTTT. The chain is built from TRBV6-5 and TRBJ1-5, with a tentative D call TRBD1 (6 bases). The germline V gene has CDR1 MNHEY and CDR2 SVGAGI. The CDR3 is 15 residues long. V dropped 0 bases and J dropped 6 bases, with 12 bases sitting between them.

This sequence joins TRBV9 and TRBJ2-1; 10 nucleotides agree with TRBD2. The CDR3 is 15 residues long. Germline V lookup: CDR1 SGDLS, CDR2 YYNGEE. J was trimmed by 7 bases and V by 3 bases; bases with no gene match: 7. The DNA of the CDR3 is TGTGCCAGCAGCGGGTGGGCTAGCGGGAGAAATGAGCAGTTCTTC. This gives the protein CASSGWASGRNEQFF.

Only one count was recorded for this clone. The chain has TRBV5-1 and TRBJ2-1; D might be TRBD2 (6 bases). The CDR3 sequence is 14 residues long. Trimming pared 4 bases from V and 4 bases from J, leaving 12 bases between. Germline CDR1 and CDR2: SGHRS and YFSETQ. The CDR3 here is CASSPGDSYNEQFF. Here the CDR3 DNA reads TGCGCCAGCAGCCCGGGAGACAGTTACAATGAGCAGTTCTTC.

J is TRBJ2-5 and V is TRBV2; no clear D. This CDR3 is 11 amino acids long. Germline assignment: CDR1 SNHLY and CDR2 FYNNEI. Trimming left V 5 bases short and J 4 bases short, with 5 bases between. The CDR3 nucleotides read TGTGCCAGCAGTCCTCGAGAGACCCAGTACTTC. Amino acid sequence: CASSPRETQYF.

The V and J genes are TRBV7-2 and TRBJ2-5; D ambiguous. CDR3 size: 14 residues. Per germline, CDR1 SGHTA and CDR2 FQGNSA. V lost 1 base, J lost 0 bases, and 6 bases lay in between. CDR3 bases: TGTGCCAGCAGCTTAGTGACGGACCAAGAGACCCAGTACTTC. Translation: CASSLVTDQETQYF. The full variable domain, with the rest looked up from reference TRBV7-2 and TRBJ2-5, is GAGVSQSPSNKVTEKGKDVELRCDPISGHTALYWYRQSLGQGLEFLIYFQGNSAPDKSGLPSDRFSAERTGGSVSTLTIQRTQQEDSAVYLCASSLVTDQETQYFGPGTRLLVL.

This chain joins TRBV7-2 and TRBJ1-6; D not resolved. Per the germline V gene, CDR1 is SGHTA and CDR2 is FQGNSA. V lost 4 bases, J lost 7 bases, and 11 bases lay in between. CDR3 length equals 14 residues. The DNA of the CDR3 is TGTGCCAGCAGCTACAACAGTGGGAATTCACCCCTCCACTTT. Translation: CASSYNSGNSPLHF.

V is TRBV6-5 and J is TRBJ2-1; TRBD2 agrees at 8 bases. V was clipped by 0 bases and J by 5 bases; unmatched bases: 3. Germline V gene sequence: CDR1 MNHEY, CDR2 SVGAGI. This CDR3 has 15 residues. The CDR3 reads CASSYSLAGNNEQFF. The CDR3 DNA is TGTGCCAGCAGTTACTCCCTAGCGGGCAACAATGAGCAGTTCTTC.

V usage is TRBV6-9 and J usage is TRBJ2-5; 14 bases are shared with TRBD2. The V segment lost 5 bases and the J segment 2 bases; nucleotides outside the gene matches: 16. Per germline, CDR1 MNHGY and CDR2 SVAAGI. The CDR3 is 20 amino acids. The CDR3 nucleotides read TGTGCCAGCAGTCCCCAGACCGTGGGACTAGCGGGAGTAAATCAAGAGACCCAGTACTTC. It specifies CASSPQTVGLAGVNQETQYF.

The rearrangement uses TRBV19 and TRBJ2-2, with 9 bases fitting TRBD1. Germline V gives CDR1 LNHDA, CDR2 SQIVND (reference sequence). V lost 5 bases, J lost 4 bases, and 5 bases stayed unmatched. The CDR3 extends over 15 amino acids. This chain's CDR3 is CASSERTGATGELFF. Here the CDR3 DNA reads TGTGCCAGTAGTGAACGGACAGGGGCCACCGGGGAGCTGTTTTTT.

This sequence joins TRBV5-1 and TRBJ2-3; D possibly corresponds to TRBD2 (6 bases). The CDR3 consists of 15 residues. Germline values: CDR1 SGHRS, CDR2 YFSETQ. V lost 0 bases to trimming and J lost 2 bases, with 10 bases between them. The CDR3 region has the DNA TGCGCCAGCAGCTTGGGAGCGGGCACCACAGATACGCAGTATTTT. Amino acid sequence: CASSLGAGTTDTQYF.

V is TRBV9 and J is TRBJ2-7; perhaps TRBD2 as D (6 bases). Germline V lookup: CDR1 SGDLS, CDR2 YYNGEE. CDR3 length equals 14 residues. V was trimmed by 0 bases and J by 3 bases, leaving 10 bases between them. CDR3 region: CASSVGSGGYEQYF. CDR3 DNA: TGTGCCAGCAGCGTAGGTAGCGGAGGCTACGAGCAGTACTTC.

In its sample, this clone is medium-sized (0.01 to 0.1%). Other nucleotide sequences from this sample produce the same CDR3. The rearrangement uses TRBV7-2 and TRBJ1-1; TRBD1 is a possible D gene (6 bases). CDR1 is SGHTA, CDR2 FQGNSA, per germline. The CDR3 has 14 residues. V lost 5 bases, J lost 4 bases, and 14 bases lay in between. The CDR3 spells CASSPGRGSTEAFF. The CDR3 nucleotides are TGTGCCAGCAGCCCCGGGAGGGGGTCCACTGAAGCTTTCTTT.

CDR3 residues: CASSQGWEIDEQYF. CDR3 bases: TGTGCCAGCAGCCAAGGGTGGGAGATCGACGAGCAGTACTTC. This chain connects TRBV4-2 to TRBJ2-7; possibly TRBD2 for D (5 bases). With 1 base removed from V and 5 bases from J, the gap between germline ends came to 12 bases. In germline, CDR1 is LGHNA, CDR2 YNFKEQ. The CDR3 totals 14 residues.

The chain couples TRBV7-8 to TRBJ2-1, with 9 bases that match TRBD1. Germline V gene sequence: CDR1 SGHVS, CDR2 FQNEAQ. CDR3 length: 16 amino acids. Trimming removed 5 bases from V and 2 bases from J; junction bases left unmatched: 7. Written as DNA, the CDR3 is TGTGCCAGCAGCCCATCCCGGGACAGGGCCTACAATGAGCAGTTCTTC. Translating gives CASSPSRDRAYNEQFF. Supplemented by reference TRBV7-8 and TRBJ2-1, the full variable domain reads GAGVSQSPRYKVAKRGQDVALRCDPISGHVSLFWYQQALGQGPEFLTYFQNEAQLDKSGLPSDRFFAERPEGSVSTLKIQRTQQEDSAVYLCASSPSRDRAYNEQFFGPGTRLTVL.

V gene TRBV10-3 combines with J gene TRBJ2-3; 7 nucleotides align to TRBD1. Germline V gives CDR1 ENHRY, CDR2 SYGVKD. Germline trimming cut 10 bases from V and 3 bases from J; bases unmatched to any gene: 16. The CDR3 runs 16 residues. CDR3 in amino acids: CATKASVTRGTDTQYF. The CDR3 DNA is TGTGCCACGAAGGCGTCCGTGACCAGGGGGACAGATACGCAGTATTTT.

This chain connects TRBV11-3 to TRBJ2-1; no reliable D call. Trimming removed 5 bases from V and 5 bases from J, with 7 bases in between. CDR3 size: 12 residues. Germline values: CDR1 SGHNT, CDR2 YENEEA. The DNA of the CDR3 is TGTGCCAGCAGCCCTCAGAACAATGAGCAGTTCTTC. Translated, it gives CASSPQNNEQFF.